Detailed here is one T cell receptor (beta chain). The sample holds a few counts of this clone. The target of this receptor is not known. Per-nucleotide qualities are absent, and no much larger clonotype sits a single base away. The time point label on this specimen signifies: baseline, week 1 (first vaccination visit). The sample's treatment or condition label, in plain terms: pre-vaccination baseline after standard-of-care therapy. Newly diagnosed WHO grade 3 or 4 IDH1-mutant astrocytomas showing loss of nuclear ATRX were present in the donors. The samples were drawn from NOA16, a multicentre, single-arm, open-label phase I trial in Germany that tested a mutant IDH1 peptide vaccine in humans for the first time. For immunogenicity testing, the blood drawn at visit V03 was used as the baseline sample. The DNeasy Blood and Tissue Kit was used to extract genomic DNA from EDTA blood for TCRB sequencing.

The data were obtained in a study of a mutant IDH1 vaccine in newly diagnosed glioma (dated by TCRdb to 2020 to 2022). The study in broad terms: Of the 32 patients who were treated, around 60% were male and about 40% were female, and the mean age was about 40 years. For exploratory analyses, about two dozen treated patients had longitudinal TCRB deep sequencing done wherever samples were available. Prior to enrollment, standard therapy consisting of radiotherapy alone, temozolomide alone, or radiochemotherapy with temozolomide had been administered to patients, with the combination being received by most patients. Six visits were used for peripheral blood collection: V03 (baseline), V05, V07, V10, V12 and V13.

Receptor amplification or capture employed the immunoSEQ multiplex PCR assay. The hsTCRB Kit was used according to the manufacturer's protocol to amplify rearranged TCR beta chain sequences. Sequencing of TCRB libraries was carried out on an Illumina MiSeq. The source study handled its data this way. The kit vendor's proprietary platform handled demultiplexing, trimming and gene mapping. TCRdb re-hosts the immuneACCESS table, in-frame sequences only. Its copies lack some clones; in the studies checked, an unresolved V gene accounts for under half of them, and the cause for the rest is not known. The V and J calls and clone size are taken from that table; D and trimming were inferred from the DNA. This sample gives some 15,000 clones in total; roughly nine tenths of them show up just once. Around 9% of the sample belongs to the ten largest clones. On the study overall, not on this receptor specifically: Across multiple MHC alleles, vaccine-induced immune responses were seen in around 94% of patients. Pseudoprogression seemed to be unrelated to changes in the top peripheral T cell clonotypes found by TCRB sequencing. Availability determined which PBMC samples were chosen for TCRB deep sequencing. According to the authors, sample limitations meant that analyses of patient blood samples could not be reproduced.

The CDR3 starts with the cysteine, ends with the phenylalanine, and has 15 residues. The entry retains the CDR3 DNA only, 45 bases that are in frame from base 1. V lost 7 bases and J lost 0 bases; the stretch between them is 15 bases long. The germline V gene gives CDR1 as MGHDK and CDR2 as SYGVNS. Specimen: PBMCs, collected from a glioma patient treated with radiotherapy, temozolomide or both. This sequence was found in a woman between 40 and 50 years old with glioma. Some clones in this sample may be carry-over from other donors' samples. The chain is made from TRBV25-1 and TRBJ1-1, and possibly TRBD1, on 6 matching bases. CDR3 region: CASNRGAGMNTEAFF. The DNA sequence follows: TGTGCCAGCAATCGGGGGGCGGGGATGAACACTGAAGCTTTCTTT.